Following are 21 T cell receptor beta chains from one sample sequenced in a study of blood T cell repertoires in COVID-19. Generated by immunoSEQ multiplex PCR, the TCRdb table keeps only in-frame clones and is missing some. The sample contains fewer than 250,000 clones, around four fifths of which appear only once. The material sequenced was peripheral blood. The origin of the receptors is an elderly woman with acute or convalescent COVID-19.

This clone was seen only once. V gene TRBV7-2 combines with J gene TRBJ2-5; the match to TRBD2 covers 15 bases. The CDR3 is 17 amino acids. Germline CDR1 SGHTA, CDR2 FQGNSA. V trimming: 2 bases; J trimming: 5 bases; junction bases outside the gene matches: 6. The CDR3 loop reads CASSLSGLAGGGETQYF. The CDR3 coding sequence is TGTGCCAGCAGCTTATCGGGACTAGCGGGAGGTGGGGAGACCCAGTACTTC.

The rearrangement uses TRBV5-5 and TRBJ2-1; 7 nucleotides agree with TRBD1. Per the germline V gene, CDR1 is SGHKS and CDR2 is YYEKEE (reference sequence). CDR3 length equals 15 residues. V shed 2 bases and J 0 bases; nucleotides not matched to a gene: 2. Written as DNA, the CDR3 is TGTGCCAGCAGCTTCCGGGACAGCTCCTACAATGAGCAGTTCTTC. Translated: CASSFRDSSYNEQFF.

V and J are TRBV7-8 and TRBJ1-6, with TRBD1 matching over 8 bases. CDR1 SGHVS and CDR2 FQNEAQ come from the germline V gene. V shed 5 bases, J shed 5 bases, and the junction held 8 bases outside the gene matches. The CDR3 contains 16 residues. The CDR3 DNA follows: TGTGCCAGCAGCGTCGGGACAGGAACGCATAATTCACCCCTCCACTTT. The encoded protein is CASSVGTGTHNSPLHF.

The CDR3 is CASSSRTRAVFNYGYTF. DNA of the CDR3: TGTGCCAGCAGCTCGCGTACCAGGGCAGTCTTTAACTATGGCTACACCTTC. The genes are TRBV5-6 and TRBJ1-2; D perhaps matches TRBD1 (5 bases). V was trimmed by 3 bases and J by 1 base, leaving 19 bases between them. Germline CDR1 SGHDT, CDR2 YYEEEE. This CDR3 has 17 residues.

The V gene is TRBV5-1, the J gene TRBJ2-4; D unresolved. CDR1 is SGHRS, CDR2 YFSETQ, per germline. The V gene lost 9 bases and the J gene lost 15 bases, with 13 bases spanning the gap. The CDR3 is 9 amino acids. CDR3 region: CATWYHWYF. The CDR3 region has the DNA TGCGCCACCTGGTACCACTGGTACTTC.

V usage is TRBV4-2 and J usage is TRBJ1-3; D not resolved. CDR3 length: 17 residues. The ends were cut back, 4 bases at V and 1 base at J, with 17 bases in the middle. Looked up from germline, CDR1 is LGHNA and CDR2 is YNFKEQ. Written as DNA, the CDR3 is TGTGCCAGCAGCCCGAAAATTTCTTCGGTTTCTGGAAACACCATATATTTT. Translating gives CASSPKISSVSGNTIYF.

This clone was recorded a few times. V and J are TRBV9 and TRBJ1-1; D perhaps matches TRBD1 (5 bases). The germline V and J ends were trimmed by 4 bases and 5 bases, with 15 bases remaining between them. This CDR3 spans 14 amino acids. Germline V gene sequence: CDR1 SGDLS, CDR2 YYNGEE. In nucleotides, the CDR3 is TGTGCCAGCAGCAGAGGGGCGGGGGGAACTGAAGCTTTCTTT. The encoded protein is CASSRGAGGTEAFF.

The rearrangement joins TRBV24-1 to TRBJ1-1; TRBD1 aligns across 7 bases. V shed 6 bases and J 12 bases; nucleotides not matched to a gene: 12. Germline CDR1 is KGHDR and CDR2 is SFDVKD. CDR3 length equals 13 residues. The CDR3 nucleotides read TGTGCCACCAGTCGGAGGGGGCTTACGGTGCCTTTCTTT. This codes for CATSRRGLTVPFF.

The gene calls are TRBV5-1 and TRBJ2-2; 9 nucleotides line up with TRBD1. The junction had 5 bases not matched to a gene; V was cut back by 4 bases and J by 7 bases. From germline, CDR1 is SGHRS and CDR2 YFSETQ. CDR3 length: 14 amino acids. CDR3: CASSMGQGIGELFF. The CDR3 nucleotides read TGCGCCAGCAGCATGGGACAGGGAATCGGGGAGCTGTTTTTT.

The gene calls are TRBV18 and TRBJ2-1, with 10 positions matching TRBD1. V lost 1 base and J lost 5; bases outside the gene matches: 2. The CDR3 runs to 15 residues. Germline V gives CDR1 KGHSH, CDR2 LQKENI. The CDR3 nucleotides read TGTGCCAGCTCACCACGGGGACAGGGGCACAATGAGCAGTTCTTC. This translates into CASSPRGQGHNEQFF.

The J gene is TRBJ2-7, the V gene TRBV10-3; 8 nucleotides match TRBD1. The CDR3 is 15 amino acids. Germline values: CDR1 ENHRY, CDR2 SYGVKD. With V trimmed by 6 bases and J by 0 bases, 7 bases remained unmatched. CDR3 nucleotide sequence: TGTGCCATCAGCAACCGGGACAGGAGCTCCTACGAGCAGTACTTC. The encoded protein is CAISNRDRSSYEQYF.

The chain carries TRBV4-3 and TRBJ1-3; 10 bases are shared with TRBD1. This CDR3 region has 17 residues. The J segment lost 4 bases and the V segment lost 0 bases, leaving 6 bases of the junction unmatched. Per the germline V gene, CDR1 is LGHNA and CDR2 is YSLEER. CDR3: CASSQDRTGGTGNTIYF. The CDR3 bases are TGCGCCAGCAGCCAAGATCGGACAGGGGGTACCGGAAACACCATATATTTT.

The rearrangement links TRBV4-1 to TRBJ2-1; 11 bases map to TRBD2. The CDR3 loop spans 17 amino acids. Germline V gives CDR1 MGHRA, CDR2 YSYEKL. J was trimmed by 3 bases and V by 3 bases; bases with no gene match: 7. CDR3 protein: CASSHPRLAGIYNEQFF. DNA for the CDR3: TGCGCCAGCAGCCATCCCAGACTAGCGGGAATCTACAATGAGCAGTTCTTC.

The chain employs TRBV18 and TRBJ1-2; 8 bases are shared with TRBD1. This CDR3 contains 13 residues. CDR1 and CDR2 (germline): KGHSH, LQKENI. After removal of 3 bases from V and 8 bases from J, the junction contained 5 bases not matched to a gene. The CDR3 sequence is CASSPSTGEGYTF. The CDR3 DNA reads as TGTGCCAGCTCACCGTCGACAGGGGAAGGCTACACCTTC.

The chain combines TRBV7-2 with TRBJ2-7; TRBD1 agrees at 8 bases. CDR3 size: 14 residues. V dropped 5 bases and J dropped 4; count of bases not matched to a gene: 7. Germline CDR1 and CDR2: SGHTA and FQGNSA. The CDR3 sequence: CASSKRTGLYEQYF. DNA for the CDR3: TGTGCCAGCAGCAAGAGGACAGGGTTGTACGAGCAGTACTTC.

This clone was found a few times. The CDR3 here is CASSKTGRGQGTSMEKLFF. CDR3 sequence (DNA): TGTGCCAGCAGCAAAACGGGGCGGGGACAGGGTACTAGTATGGAAAAACTGTTTTTT. The chain combines TRBV21-1 with TRBJ1-4; the table gives TRBD1 as D, unverified against the DNA. TRBV21-1 is given as a pseudogene. This CDR3 comprises 19 residues.

The chain links TRBV9 to TRBJ1-2; the match to TRBD1 covers 7 bases. This CDR3 spans 13 amino acids. The V gene's germline CDR1 is SGDLS and CDR2 YYNGEE. Trimming cost V 5 bases and J 7 bases; bases outside gene matches: 8. The CDR3 bases are TGTGCCAGCAGGGCAGGGGGAGAAAGTGGCTACACCTTC. Residues: CASRAGGESGYTF.

The gene calls are TRBV4-2 and TRBJ2-1; 8 nucleotides line up with TRBD2. This CDR3 is 16 amino acids long. V shed 1 base, J shed 6 bases, and the junction held 8 bases outside the gene matches. Germline assignment: CDR1 LGHNA and CDR2 YNFKEQ. This chain's CDR3 is CASSQAPGGAFNEQFF. The CDR3 nucleotides are TGTGCCAGCAGCCAAGCTCCCGGGGGGGCCTTCAATGAGCAGTTCTTC.

The chain couples TRBV7-8 to TRBJ2-1; D perhaps matches TRBD1 (5 bases). Germline V CDR1 and CDR2: SGHVS, FQNEAQ. The germline V and J ends were trimmed by 5 bases and 6 bases, with 17 bases remaining between them. This CDR3 is built from 15 residues. The CDR3, as DNA: TGTGCCAGCAGCAACAGCAGGGCCGTCGGCAATGAGCAGTTCTTC. Translating gives CASSNSRAVGNEQFF.

Remarks on this clone: A clone one base away is much larger, so this may be a read error. V usage is TRBV6-2 or TRBV6-3 and J usage is TRBJ2-7, with D possibly TRBD2 on 5 matching bases. The CDR3 consists of 11 residues. Trimming removed 5 bases from V and 3 bases from J, with 5 bases in between. Germline lookup yields CDR1 MNHEY and CDR2 SVGEGT. The CDR3 reads CASSRGYEQYF. CDR3 sequence (DNA): TGTGCCAGCAGTCGGGGCTACGAGCAGTACTTC.

This clone turned up a few times. The J gene is TRBJ1-5, the V gene TRBV7-9; D gene uncertain. CDR3 size: 14 residues. Germline lookup yields CDR1 SEHNR and CDR2 FQNEAQ (reference sequence). V was clipped by 4 bases and J by 2 bases, with 9 bases between them. The CDR3 DNA follows: TGTGCCAGCAGCTCTTCGGGAGGCAATCAGCCCCAGCATTTT. Translation: CASSSSGGNQPQHF.